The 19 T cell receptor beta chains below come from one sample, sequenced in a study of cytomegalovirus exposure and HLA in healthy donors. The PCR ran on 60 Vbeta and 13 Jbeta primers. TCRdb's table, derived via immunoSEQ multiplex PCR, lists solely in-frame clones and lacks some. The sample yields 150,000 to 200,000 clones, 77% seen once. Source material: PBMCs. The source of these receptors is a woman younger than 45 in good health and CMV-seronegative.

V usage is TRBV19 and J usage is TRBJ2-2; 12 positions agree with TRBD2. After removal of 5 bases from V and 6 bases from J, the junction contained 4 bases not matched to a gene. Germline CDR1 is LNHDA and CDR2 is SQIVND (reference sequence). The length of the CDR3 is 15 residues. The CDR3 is CASSSSGRAPGELFF. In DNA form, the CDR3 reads TGTGCCAGTAGTTCTAGCGGGAGGGCCCCCGGGGAGCTGTTTTTT. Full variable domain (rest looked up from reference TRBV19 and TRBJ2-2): DGGITQSPKYLFRKEGQNVTLSCEQNLNHDAMYWYRQDPGQGLRLIYYSQIVNDFQKGDIAEGYSVSREKKESFPLTVTSAQKNPTAFYLCASSSSGRAPGELFFGEGSRLTVL.

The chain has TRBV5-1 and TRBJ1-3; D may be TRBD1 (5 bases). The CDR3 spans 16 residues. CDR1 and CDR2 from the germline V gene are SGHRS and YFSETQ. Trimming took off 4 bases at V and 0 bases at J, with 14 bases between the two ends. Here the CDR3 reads CASSGGDLYSGNTIYF. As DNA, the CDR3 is TGCGCCAGCAGCGGGGGGGACCTTTACTCTGGAAACACCATATATTTT.

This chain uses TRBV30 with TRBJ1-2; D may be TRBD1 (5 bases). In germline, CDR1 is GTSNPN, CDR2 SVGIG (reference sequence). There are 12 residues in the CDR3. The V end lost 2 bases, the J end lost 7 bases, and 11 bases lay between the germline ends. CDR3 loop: CAWSPGYAGYTF. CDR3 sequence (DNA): TGTGCCTGGAGTCCAGGGTATGCTGGCTACACCTTC.

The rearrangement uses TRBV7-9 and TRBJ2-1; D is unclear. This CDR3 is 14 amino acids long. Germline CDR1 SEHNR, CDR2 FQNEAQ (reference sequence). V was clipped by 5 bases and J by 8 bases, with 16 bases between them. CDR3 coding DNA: TGTGCCAGCAGCCAAAGCACGCGAACGGATGAGCAGTTCTTC. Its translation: CASSQSTRTDEQFF.

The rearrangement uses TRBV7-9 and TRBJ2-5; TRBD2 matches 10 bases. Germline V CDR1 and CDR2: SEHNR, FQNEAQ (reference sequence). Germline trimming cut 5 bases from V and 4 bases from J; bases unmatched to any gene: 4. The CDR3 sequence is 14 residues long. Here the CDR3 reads CASSQAGGAETQYF. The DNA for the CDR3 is TGTGCCAGCAGCCAAGCGGGAGGGGCAGAGACCCAGTACTTC. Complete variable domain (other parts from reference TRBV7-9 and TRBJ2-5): DTGVSQNPRHKITKRGQNVTFRCDPISEHNRLYWYRQTLGQGPEFLTYFQNEAQLEKSRLLSDRFSAERPKGSFSTLEIQRTEQGDSAMYLCASSQAGGAETQYFGPGTRLLVL.

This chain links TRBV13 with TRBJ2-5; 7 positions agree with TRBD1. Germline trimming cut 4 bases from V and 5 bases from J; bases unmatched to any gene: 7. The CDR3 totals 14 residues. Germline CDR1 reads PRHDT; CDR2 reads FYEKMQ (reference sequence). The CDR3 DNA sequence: TGTGCCAGCAGCTGGGACAGCGTCAGGGAGACCCAGTACTTC. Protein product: CASSWDSVRETQYF.

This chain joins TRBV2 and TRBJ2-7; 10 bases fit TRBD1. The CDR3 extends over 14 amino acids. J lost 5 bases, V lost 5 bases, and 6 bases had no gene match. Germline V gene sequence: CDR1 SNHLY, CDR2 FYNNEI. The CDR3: CASSPGTGVNEQYF. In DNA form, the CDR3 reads TGTGCCAGCAGTCCCGGGACAGGGGTTAACGAGCAGTACTTC. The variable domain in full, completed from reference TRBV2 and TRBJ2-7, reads EPEVTQTPSHQVTQMGQEVILRCVPISNHLYFYWYRQILGQKVEFLVSFYNNEISEKSEIFDDQFSVERPDGSNFTLKIRSTKLEDSAMYFCASSPGTGVNEQYFGPGTRLTVT.

CDR3 loop: CASSVEGGRAGDTQYF. The CDR3, as DNA: TGTGCCAGCAGCGTAGAAGGCGGGAGGGCTGGAGATACGCAGTATTTT. The chain is built from TRBV9 and TRBJ2-3, with 9 bases matching TRBD2. V lost 0 bases, J lost 5 bases, and 7 bases stayed unmatched. The germline V gene has CDR1 SGDLS and CDR2 YYNGEE. This CDR3 has 16 residues.

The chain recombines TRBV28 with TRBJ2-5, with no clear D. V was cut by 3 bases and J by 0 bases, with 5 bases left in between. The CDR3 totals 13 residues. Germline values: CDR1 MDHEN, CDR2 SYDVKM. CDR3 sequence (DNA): TGTGCCAGCAGTTTCTCGGACCAAGAGACCCAGTACTTC. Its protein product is CASSFSDQETQYF.

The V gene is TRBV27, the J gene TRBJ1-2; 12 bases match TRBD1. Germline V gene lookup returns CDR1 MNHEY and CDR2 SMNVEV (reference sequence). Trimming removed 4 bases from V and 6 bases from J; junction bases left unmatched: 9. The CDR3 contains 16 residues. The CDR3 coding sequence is TGTGCCAGCAGTTCCCGGTCCCGGGACAGGGGGCATGGCTACACCTTC. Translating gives CASSSRSRDRGHGYTF.

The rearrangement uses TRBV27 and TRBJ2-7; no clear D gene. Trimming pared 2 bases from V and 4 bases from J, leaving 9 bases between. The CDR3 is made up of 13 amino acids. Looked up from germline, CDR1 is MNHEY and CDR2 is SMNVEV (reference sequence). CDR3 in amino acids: CASSLGVDYEQYF. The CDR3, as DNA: TGTGCCAGCAGTTTAGGAGTAGATTACGAGCAGTACTTC.

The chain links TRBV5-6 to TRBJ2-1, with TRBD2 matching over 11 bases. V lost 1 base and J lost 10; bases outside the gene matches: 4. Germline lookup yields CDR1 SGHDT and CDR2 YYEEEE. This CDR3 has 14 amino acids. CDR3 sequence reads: CASSLPLAGGEQFF. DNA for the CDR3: TGTGCCAGCAGCTTGCCTCTAGCGGGGGGAGAGCAGTTCTTC.

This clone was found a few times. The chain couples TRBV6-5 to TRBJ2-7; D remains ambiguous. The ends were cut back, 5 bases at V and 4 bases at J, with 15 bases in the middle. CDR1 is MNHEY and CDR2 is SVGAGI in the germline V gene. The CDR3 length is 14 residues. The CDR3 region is CASSEFNFSYEQYF. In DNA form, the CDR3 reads TGTGCCAGCAGTGAATTCAACTTTTCTTACGAGCAGTACTTC.

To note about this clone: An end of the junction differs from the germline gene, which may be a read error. The CDR3 sequence: CASSRDTETYEQCF. For the CDR3, the DNA is TGTGCCAGTAGTCGAGACACCGAAACCTACGAGCAGTGCTTC. The chain has TRBV19 and TRBJ2-7; no reliable D call. There are 14 residues in the CDR3. Germline CDR1 reads LNHDA; CDR2 reads SQIVND (reference sequence).

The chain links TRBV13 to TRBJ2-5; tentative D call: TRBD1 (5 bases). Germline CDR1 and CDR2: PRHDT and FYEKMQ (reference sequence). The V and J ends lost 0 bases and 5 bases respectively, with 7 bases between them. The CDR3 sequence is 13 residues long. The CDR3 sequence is CASSLGGPETQYF. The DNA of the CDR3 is TGTGCCAGCAGCTTAGGGGGGCCCGAGACCCAGTACTTC.

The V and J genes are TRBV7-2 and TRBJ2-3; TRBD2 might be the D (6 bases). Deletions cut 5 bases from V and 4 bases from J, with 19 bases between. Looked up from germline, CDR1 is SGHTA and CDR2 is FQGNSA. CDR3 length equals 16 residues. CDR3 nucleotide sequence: TGTGCCAGCAGCACCTTGACTAGTAAGGTGTCAGATACGCAGTATTTT. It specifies CASSTLTSKVSDTQYF.

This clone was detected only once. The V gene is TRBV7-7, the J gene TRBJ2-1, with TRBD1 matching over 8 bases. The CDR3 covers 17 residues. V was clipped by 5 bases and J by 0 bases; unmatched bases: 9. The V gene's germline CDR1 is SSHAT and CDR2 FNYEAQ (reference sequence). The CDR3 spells CASSIIPGQVSYNEQFF. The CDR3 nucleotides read TGTGCCAGCAGCATAATCCCGGGACAGGTCTCCTACAATGAGCAGTTCTTC.

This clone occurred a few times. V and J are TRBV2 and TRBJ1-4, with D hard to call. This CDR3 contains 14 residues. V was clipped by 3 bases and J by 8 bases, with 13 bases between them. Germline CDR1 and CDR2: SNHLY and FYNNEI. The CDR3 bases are TGTGCCAGCAGTGACTCTAACCTCGGGGAAAAACTGTTTTTT. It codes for CASSDSNLGEKLFF.

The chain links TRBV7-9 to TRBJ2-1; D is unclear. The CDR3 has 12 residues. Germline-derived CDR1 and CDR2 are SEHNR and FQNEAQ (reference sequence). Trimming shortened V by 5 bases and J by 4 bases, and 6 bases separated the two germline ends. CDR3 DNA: TGTGCCAGCAGCCTACTGTACAATGAGCAGTTCTTC. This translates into CASSLLYNEQFF.